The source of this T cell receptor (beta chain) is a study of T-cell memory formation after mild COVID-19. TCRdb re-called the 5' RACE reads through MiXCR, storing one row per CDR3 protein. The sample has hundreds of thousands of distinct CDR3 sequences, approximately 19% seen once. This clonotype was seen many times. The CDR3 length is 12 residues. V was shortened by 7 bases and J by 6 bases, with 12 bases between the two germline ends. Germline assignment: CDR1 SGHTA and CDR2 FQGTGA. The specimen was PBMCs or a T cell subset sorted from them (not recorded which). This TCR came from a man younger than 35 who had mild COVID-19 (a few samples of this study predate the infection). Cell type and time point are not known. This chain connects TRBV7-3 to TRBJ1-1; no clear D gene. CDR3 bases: TGTGCCAGCAAAGGTCGGTACTCTGAAGCTTTCTTT. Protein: CASKGRYSEAFF.